These 18 T cell receptor beta chains were sequenced from one sample in a study of cytomegalovirus exposure and HLA in healthy donors (dated by TCRdb to 2017 to 2019). The library was made by the immunoSEQ multiplex PCR assay. For the multiplex PCR, a mixture combining 60 forward primers for TCR Vbeta segments and 13 reverse primers for TCR Jbeta segments was used. Here the immuneACCESS table is served through TCRdb, limited to in-frame sequences with V and J called. Missing clones are a known gap in these copies; in checked studies unresolved V genes cover under half, and the rest lacks a known reason. Counted in this sample were 150,000 to 250,000 clones; 80% to 85% of them appeared once. 5.5% to 7% of the sample lies in the top ten. Sequences were obtained from PBMCs. Every receptor here comes from a woman aged 45-65 years in good health and CMV-seropositive.

This chain uses TRBV6-5 with TRBJ1-1; TRBD1 matches at 7 bases. This CDR3 comprises 11 residues. J gave up 7 bases and V 5 bases, and 1 base lay outside the gene matches. Germline V gene data show CDR1 as MNHEY and CDR2 as SVGAGI. CDR3 DNA: TGTGCCAGCAGTAGACAGGGTGAAGCTTTCTTT. Its translation is CASSRQGEAFF.

The V call is TRBV7-6, the J call TRBJ2-3; TRBD1 aligns across 7 bases. Germline V gene lookup returns CDR1 SGHVS and CDR2 FNYEAQ. This CDR3 contains 14 residues. V was clipped by 5 bases and J by 2 bases; unmatched bases: 4. The CDR3 region is CASSPDRATDTQYF. CDR3 DNA sequence: TGTGCCAGCAGCCCCGACAGGGCCACAGATACGCAGTATTTT.

J is TRBJ2-7 and V is TRBV25-1, with D perhaps TRBD1 (6 bases). Germline CDR1 MGHDK, CDR2 SYGVNS. This CDR3 spans 13 amino acids. With 7 bases removed from V and 0 bases from J, the gap between germline ends came to 10 bases. CDR3 region: CASMGDTSYEQYF. In DNA form, the CDR3 reads TGTGCCAGCATGGGGGACACCTCCTACGAGCAGTACTTC.

This sequence joins TRBV9 and TRBJ1-6; 8 bases line up with TRBD1. Germline lookup yields CDR1 SGDLS and CDR2 YYNGEE. This CDR3 is 17 amino acids long. V lost 0 bases, J lost 6 bases, and 8 bases stayed unmatched. CDR3 loop: CASSVGDRGTRNSPLHF. CDR3 bases: TGTGCCAGCAGCGTAGGAGACAGGGGAACTCGTAATTCACCCCTCCACTTT.

This clone has just a few counts. The chain is built from TRBV30 and TRBJ2-1; D unresolved. The germline V and J ends were trimmed by 2 bases and 0 bases, with 11 bases remaining between them. The CDR3 is made up of 15 amino acids. Per the germline V gene, CDR1 is GTSNPN and CDR2 is SVGIG (reference sequence). The DNA of the CDR3 is TGTGCCTGGAGTCCAACTATCAGCTCCTACAATGAGCAGTTCTTC. Translating gives CAWSPTISSYNEQFF.

This clone was counted between two and nine times. The CDR3 sequence: CASSPPGQGEQYF. CDR3 nucleotide sequence: TGTGCCAGCAGTCCTCCGGGACAGGGAGAGCAGTACTTC. This chain links TRBV2 with TRBJ2-7; 9 bases line up with TRBD1. CDR1 is SNHLY, CDR2 FYNNEI, per germline. With V trimmed by 5 bases and J by 7 bases, 6 bases remained unmatched. The CDR3 has 13 amino acids.

The V call is TRBV5-1, the J call TRBJ2-1; 9 nucleotides agree with TRBD1. The J segment lost 3 bases and the V segment lost 1 base, leaving 2 bases of the junction unmatched. Germline-derived CDR1 and CDR2 are SGHRS and YFSETQ. The CDR3 covers 15 residues. The DNA of the CDR3 is TGCGCCAGCAGCTTGTGGGACAGGGACTACAATGAGCAGTTCTTC. Protein product: CASSLWDRDYNEQFF.

The chain recombines TRBV2 with TRBJ2-4; tentatively, D is TRBD1 (6 bases). Looked up from germline, CDR1 is SNHLY and CDR2 is FYNNEI. This CDR3 contains 14 residues. Trimming stripped 5 bases from V and 3 bases from J, with 11 bases between. The CDR3 reads CASSPQGDKNIQYF. The CDR3 DNA is TGTGCCAGCAGTCCACAGGGTGACAAAAACATTCAGTACTTC.

The CDR3 DNA reads TGTGCCAGCAGCCCGCGGGGGGGCGGGTGGTCACCCCTCCACTTT. This sequence encodes CASSPRGGGWSPLHF. The rearrangement links TRBV7-2 to TRBJ1-6, with TRBD1 as a possible D gene (6 bases). This CDR3 has 15 residues. With 5 bases removed from V and 10 bases from J, the gap between germline ends came to 18 bases. The germline V gene encodes CDR1 SGHTA and CDR2 FQGNSA.

The CDR3 bases are TGTGCCAGCTCACCTCCCCTCCTAGGTAACGAGCAGTACTTC. It encodes CASSPPLLGNEQYF. The chain joins TRBV18 to TRBJ2-7, with unresolved D. The CDR3 has 14 residues. V lost 3 bases, J lost 5 bases, and 14 bases lay in between. Germline lookup yields CDR1 KGHSH and CDR2 LQKENI.

The CDR3 loop is CASLSVANTGELFF. In nucleotides, the CDR3 is TGTGCCAGCTTGTCCGTTGCGAACACCGGGGAGCTGTTTTTT. The genes are TRBV18 and TRBJ2-2; D is uncertain. The CDR3 consists of 14 residues. V lost 7 bases and J 0 bases, leaving 9 bases between the germline ends. The germline V gene has CDR1 KGHSH and CDR2 LQKENI.

The gene calls are TRBV10-3 and TRBJ1-1, with a tentative D call TRBD1 (5 bases). CDR1 ENHRY and CDR2 SYGVKD come from the germline V gene. V lost 10 bases and J lost 4, with 13 bases in between. CDR3 length: 12 amino acids. The CDR3 sequence: CATVGGGTEAFF. The CDR3 region has the DNA TGTGCCACCGTCGGGGGTGGCACTGAAGCTTTCTTT.

This clone came up a few times. The rearrangement joins TRBV29-1 to TRBJ2-7, with 7 positions matching TRBD2. The CDR3 extends over 14 amino acids. Germline CDR1 is SQVTM and CDR2 is ANQGSEA. After removal of 0 bases from V and 6 bases from J, the junction contained 8 bases not matched to a gene. The CDR3 DNA is TGCAGCGTTGAAGACCCCTCACGCGGGGGCGAGCAGTACTTC. Translating it yields CSVEDPSRGGEQYF.

This chain uses TRBV7-9 with TRBJ2-5, with a weak D call TRBD1 (5 bases). The V end lost 7 bases, the J end lost 5 bases, and 17 bases lay between the germline ends. This CDR3 is 14 amino acids long. Germline V gene data show CDR1 as SEHNR and CDR2 as FQNEAQ (reference sequence). The CDR3: CASTKSGSGETQYF. The CDR3 DNA follows: TGTGCCAGCACAAAATCAGGGTCCGGGGAGACCCAGTACTTC.

V is TRBV4-1 and J is TRBJ1-6; D uncertain. The V end was cut by 1 base, the J end by 0 bases, with 7 bases between. Germline lookup yields CDR1 MGHRA and CDR2 YSYEKL. This CDR3 region has 16 residues. The CDR3 DNA follows: TGCGCCAGCAGCCAAGGCCACAGCTCCTATAATTCACCCCTCCACTTT. Its protein product is CASSQGHSSYNSPLHF.

The chain carries TRBV9 and TRBJ2-7, with TRBD1 matching 7 bases. After removal of 3 bases from V and 5 bases from J, the junction contained 5 bases not matched to a gene. The CDR3 has 13 amino acids. Germline-derived CDR1 and CDR2 are SGDLS and YYNGEE. The CDR3 DNA reads as TGTGCCAGCAGCGCGACAGGGACGGACGAGCAGTACTTC. This sequence encodes CASSATGTDEQYF.

V gene TRBV6-1 combines with J gene TRBJ2-7; 9 bases map to TRBD2. V dropped 2 bases and J dropped 4; count of bases not matched to a gene: 3. The germline V gene encodes CDR1 MNHNS and CDR2 SASEGT. This CDR3 spans 14 amino acids. The DNA of the CDR3 is TGTGCCAGCAGTGAAAAGACTAGCGGTTACGAGCAGTACTTC. Translated, it gives CASSEKTSGYEQYF.

This clone was found a few times. The V and J genes are TRBV29-1 and TRBJ1-1; D is uncertain. CDR1 SQVTM and CDR2 ANQGSEA come from the germline V gene. V gave up 6 bases and J gave up 0 bases, with 11 bases separating them. The CDR3 is 13 residues long. The CDR3 region has the DNA TGCAGCGTACAGTTATCCATGAACACTGAAGCTTTCTTT. It yields the protein CSVQLSMNTEAFF.